This T cell receptor beta chain was retrieved from a study of T cell clusters in autoimmune cytopenias. Study-level findings and limits: Functional roles of the in silico T cell clusters still await experimental validation. Clustering suggested that physiological T cell clusters were missing in primary autoimmune cytopenia patients.

TRB was amplified from roughly 270 ng of peripheral blood genomic DNA per sample. The CDR3 length is 14 residues. Germline CDR1 and CDR2: DFQATT and SNEGSKA (reference sequence). With respect to this clonotype: Its antigen is unknown.

One tube held mixed TRB-A and TRB-B primer pools for touch-down PCR. TCRdb re-called the multiplex PCR reads, yielding one record per CDR3 amino acid sequence without DNA. This listing includes 4,500 or so distinct CDR3 sequences. These data also formed part of another study, on T cell repertoires in aging, cancer and after chemotherapy. That source notes: Compared with age-matched healthy donors, untreated hematological or solid cancer patients showed higher blood TCR clonality.

Input material: peripheral blood. This chain joins TRBV20-1 and TRBJ1-6; with no DNA, the TCRdb D assignment of TRBD1 cannot be verified. The sequence was obtained from a human donor in good health. The CDR3 protein is CSARGTGGNSPLHF.